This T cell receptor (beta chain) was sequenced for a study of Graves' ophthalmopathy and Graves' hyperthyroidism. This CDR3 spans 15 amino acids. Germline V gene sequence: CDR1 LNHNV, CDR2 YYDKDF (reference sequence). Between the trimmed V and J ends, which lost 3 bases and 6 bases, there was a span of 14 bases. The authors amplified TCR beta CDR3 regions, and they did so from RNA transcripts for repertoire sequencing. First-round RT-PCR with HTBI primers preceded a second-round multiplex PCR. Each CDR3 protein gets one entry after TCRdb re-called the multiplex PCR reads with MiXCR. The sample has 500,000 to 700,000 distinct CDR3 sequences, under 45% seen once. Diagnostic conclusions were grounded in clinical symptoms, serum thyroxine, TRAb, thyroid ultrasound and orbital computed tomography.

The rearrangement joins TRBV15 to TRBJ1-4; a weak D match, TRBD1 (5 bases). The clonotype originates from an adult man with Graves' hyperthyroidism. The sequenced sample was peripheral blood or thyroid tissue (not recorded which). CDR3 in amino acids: CATSRTAGDYEKLFF. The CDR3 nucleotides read TGTGCCACCAGCAGGACAGCGGGGGACTATGAAAAACTGTTTTTT.